The TCR beta chain under discussion was sequenced for a study of OX40 agonist ivuxolimab in advanced cancers. About the research overall: Among those enrolled, mean age was about 58 years (range roughly 23 to 85) and about 79% were male. 30% to 40% of patients had received prior checkpoint inhibitor therapy. One hepatocellular carcinoma and a couple of cutaneous melanoma patients partially responded.

Sequencing used immunoSEQ multiplex PCR; TCRdb keeps in-frame clones, though not all of them. The data show over 15,000 clones, with roughly four fifths seen just once and roughly 2.3% held by the top ten. In regard to this clone: Its antigen remains unidentified.

Germline CDR1 is MDHEN and CDR2 is SYDVKM. The J segment lost 4 bases and the V segment lost 5 bases, leaving 5 bases of the junction unmatched. This CDR3 has 14 amino acids. The study, taken as a whole, reports: In general, CD8+ T cells held more expanded clones than CD4+ did, on average.

Sequences were derived from CD4+ or CD8+ T cells sorted from blood, sampled in a trial of the OX40 agonist ivuxolimab. This clonotype originated in an adult with an advanced solid tumor such as melanoma, head and neck, liver or kidney cancer. The rearrangement links TRBV28 to TRBJ2-7, with 10 bases aligning to TRBD1. The CDR3 nucleotides are TGTGCCAGCAGTATGACAGGGGGCATATACGAGCAGTACTTC. Amino acid sequence: CASSMTGGIYEQYF.